This is a list of T cell receptor beta chains from one sample in a study of T cell repertoires in cytomegalovirus infection. Using its own MiXCR run on the reads, TCRdb lists one record per CDR3 protein. Among some 590,000 distinct CDR3 sequences listed, 40% were seen once. No cognate antigen is known for these TCRs. The material sequenced was cultured PBMCs, taken from culture after CMV antigen stimulation. The receptors shown here come from a human donor in good health (CMV status not recorded). Some clones in this sample may be carry-over from other donors' samples. Each CDR3 is given with its conserved first and last residue. D genes are given only for firm matches. The listing skips clone size in some rows; elsewhere it reads once, few, many or a size class.

few,NA,TRBV27,TRBJ2-2,TGTGCCAGCAGGCAGCTGGGAGGGGAGCTGTTTTTT,CASRQLGGELFF
NA,NA,TRBV27,TRBJ1-2,TGTGCCAGCAGTTTATCGAGGGCCTACTATGGCTACACCTTC,CASSLSRAYYGYTF
NA,NA,TRBV7-4,TRBJ1-1,TGTGCCAGCAGCTTAATGACGGAGGGATCTTTCTTT,CASSLMTEGSFF
few,TRBD1,TRBV7-8,TRBJ1-5,TGTGCCAGCAGCTTAGGGACAGGGTGGCAGCCCCAGCATTTT,CASSLGTGWQPQHF
NA,TRBD1,TRBV6-8,TRBJ1-4,TGTGCCAGCAGCAGTCCGGGGACAGGGGGAGAAAAACTGTTTTTT,CASSSPGTGGEKLFF
NA,NA,TRBV29-1,TRBJ2-1,TGCAGCGTTGAAGCTTGGCAGGACAATGAGCAGTTCTTC,CSVEAWQDNEQFF
few,TRBD1,TRBV6-6,TRBJ1-5,TGTGCCAGCAGGTATCGGGACAGGGGGCTCAATCAGCCCCAGCATTTT,CASRYRDRGLNQPQHF
NA,TRBD1,TRBV12-3/TRBV12-4,TRBJ1-1,TGTGCCAGCAGGCCGGACAGGGACGTATGGTACACTGAAGCTTTCTTT,CASRPDRDVWYTEAFF
NA,TRBD2,TRBV13,TRBJ2-1,TGTGCCAGCAGCCACATTAAGGGCACGGGAGCGGGAGCCCAAGGTGAGCAGTTCTTC,CASSHIKGTGAGAQGEQFF
few,NA,TRBV12-3/TRBV12-4,TRBJ2-1,TGTGCCAGCAGCCGGCCCCCCCCAGGGGAGCAGTTCTTC,CASSRPPPGEQFF
few,TRBD1,TRBV7-8,TRBJ2-5,TGTGCCAGCAGCACGACAGGGTACGGAGAGACCCAGTACTTC,CASSTTGYGETQYF
NA,NA,TRBV2,TRBJ2-1,TGTGCCAGCACCCAGGCCTTCGGGGAGCAGTTCTTC,CASTQAFGEQFF
NA,TRBD2,TRBV2,TRBJ2-5,TGTGCCACTGCTCCTCTAGCGGTACAAGAGACCCAGTACTTC,CATAPLAVQETQYF
NA,NA,TRBV7-2,TRBJ2-5,TGTGCCAGCAGCTTAGACGAGTCGACGGAGACCCAGTACTTC,CASSLDESTETQYF
NA,TRBD2,TRBV20-1,TRBJ2-1,TGCAGTGCTAGAGACCCCCGGACTAGCGGCAGTAATGAGCAGTTCTTC,CSARDPRTSGSNEQFF
NA,NA,TRBV10-3,TRBJ2-7,TGTGCCATCAGTGAGGGGTTGGACGAGCAGTACTTC,CAISEGLDEQYF
NA,NA,TRBV12-3/TRBV12-4,TRBJ1-1,TGTGCCAGCAGTCCACAGAACACTGAAGCTTTCTTT,CASSPQNTEAFF
NA,NA,TRBV11-3,TRBJ2-1,TGTGCCAGCAGCCCAGGGGGACAGTCTAGCGGTGAGCAGTTCTTC,CASSPGGQSSGEQFF
few,NA,TRBV2,TRBJ2-7,TGTGCCAGCAGTGAGAACAGGTACTACGAGCAGTACTTC,CASSENRYYEQYF
NA,TRBD2,TRBV29-1,TRBJ2-3,TGCAGCTCCTTAGCGGGGGGAGCAGATACGCAGTATTTT,CSSLAGGADTQYF
NA,NA,TRBV7-2,TRBJ2-1,TGTGCCAGCGGCCCTCTGAGCTCGGGTGAGCAGTTCTTC,CASGPLSSGEQFF
NA,NA,TRBV19,TRBJ1-5,TGTGCCAGTAGTATTCCCGCGGGTAGGCAGCCCCAGCATTTT,CASSIPAGRQPQHF